Detailed here is one T cell receptor beta chain. Method: immunoSEQ multiplex PCR; TCRdb's copy keeps in-frame clones and lacks some. The sample shows about 21,000 clones, around 90% of them seen only once. The data originate from a study of PD-1 blockade in classical Hodgkin lymphoma. Study background: Nivolumab was given intravenously to patients at 3 mg/kg every 2 weeks.

Stated time point: cycle 4 day 1 (C4D1), after 5 to 7 weeks of nivolumab. In every patient, relapse followed autologous stem cell transplantation, while exposure to brentuximab vedotin differed. Magnetic negative selection of thawed PBMCs yielded the CD8+ T cells. CDR3 size: 16 residues. After removal of 4 bases from V and 3 bases from J, the junction contained 11 bases not matched to a gene. Germline V gene lookup returns CDR1 MDHEN and CDR2 SYDVKM. The source of this sequence is a human donor with classical Hodgkin lymphoma. This sample comprised CD8+ T cells from blood, obtained before the fourth cycle of nivolumab. This chain joins TRBV28 and TRBJ1-2, with TRBD1 identical over 7 bases. The CDR3 sequence: CASSSDRAPIYYGYTF. The CDR3 DNA reads as TGTGCCAGCAGTTCAGACAGGGCCCCGATCTACTATGGCTACACCTTC.